Presented here are 20 T cell receptor beta chains from one specimen sequenced in a study of CD8+ T cells in alopecia areata. cDNA serving as the sequencing template came from extracted, reverse transcribed RNA. Sequencing used immunoSEQ multiplex PCR; TCRdb keeps in-frame clones, though not all of them. The sample records 150,000 to 200,000 clones, approximately 61% being singletons. The treatment denotes: oral pan-JAK inhibitor, 5-10 mg twice daily. The sequencing here drew on CD4+ T cells sorted from blood, taken at week 24, from a patient treated with tofacitinib. These receptors were collected from a human donor with alopecia areata.

The V and J genes are TRBV6-5 and TRBJ2-7; 10 bases match TRBD1. Germline V gene data show CDR1 as MNHEY and CDR2 as SVGAGI. The CDR3 has 15 residues. Trimming at V came to 5 bases and at J to 0 bases, leaving 4 bases not matched to a gene. CDR3 DNA: TGTGCCAGCAGTAGGGACAGGGGATTCTCCTACGAGCAGTACTTC. This encodes CASSRDRGFSYEQYF.

The V and J genes are TRBV7-9 and TRBJ2-5, with unresolved D. The CDR3 spans 12 residues. Germline CDR1 reads SEHNR; CDR2 reads FQNEAQ (reference sequence). The V gene lost 3 bases and the J gene lost 5 bases, with 7 bases spanning the gap. The CDR3 sequence: CASSLMVETQYF. For the CDR3, the DNA is TGTGCCAGCAGCTTGATGGTTGAGACCCAGTACTTC.

V is TRBV6-6 and J is TRBJ2-7, with 10 bases identical to TRBD2. With 5 bases clipped from V and 1 base from J, the junction kept 8 bases outside the gene matches. The CDR3 has 16 amino acids. Germline V gene lookup returns CDR1 MNHNY and CDR2 SVGAGI (reference sequence). The CDR3 loop is CASSRTSGATSYEQYF. The CDR3 DNA follows: TGTGCCAGCAGTCGCACTAGCGGGGCGACATCCTACGAGCAGTACTTC.

V usage is TRBV30 and J usage is TRBJ2-5, with no clear D. Trimming took off 7 bases at V and 4 bases at J, with 16 bases between the two ends. Germline CDR1 is GTSNPN and CDR2 is SVGIG (reference sequence). The CDR3 totals 13 residues. CDR3 coding DNA: TGTGCCTACCAGACTGCGCTCGGAGAGACCCAGTACTTC. This gives the protein CAYQTALGETQYF.

This chain uses TRBV30 with TRBJ2-5; TRBD2 might be the D (6 bases). The CDR3 runs to 15 residues. Trimming stripped 3 bases from V and 1 base from J, with 15 bases between. Germline CDR1 and CDR2: GTSNPN and SVGIG (reference sequence). The CDR3 region is CAWRTGVYPQETQYF. CDR3 in DNA: TGTGCCTGGAGAACGGGGGTATATCCCCAAGAGACCCAGTACTTC.

The chain uses TRBV5-1 and TRBJ2-7; no clear D. This CDR3 has 14 amino acids. CDR1 SGHRS and CDR2 YFSETQ come from the germline V gene. Trimming removed 7 bases from V and 1 base from J, with 15 bases in between. The CDR3 sequence is CASAAQLGSYEQYF. The CDR3 region has the DNA TGCGCCAGCGCAGCTCAGTTGGGGTCCTACGAGCAGTACTTC.

The chain joins TRBV6-5 to TRBJ1-1, with a tentative D call TRBD1 (5 bases). The CDR3 length is 14 residues. Germline V gene sequence: CDR1 MNHEY, CDR2 SVGAGI. Trimming left V 2 bases short and J 1 base short, with 8 bases between. As DNA, the CDR3 is TGTGCCAGCAGTTACCTGGGACGGAACACTGAAGCTTTCTTT. Its translation is CASSYLGRNTEAFF.

This chain links TRBV27 with TRBJ2-3; 14 nucleotides agree with TRBD2. The CDR3 covers 15 residues. Germline CDR1 reads MNHEY; CDR2 reads SMNVEV (reference sequence). V was pared by 5 bases and J by 6 bases, with 4 bases of the junction left unmatched. The CDR3 protein is CASSRGLAGADTQYF. The CDR3 region has the DNA TGTGCCAGCAGTCGGGGACTAGCGGGGGCGGATACGCAGTATTTT.

This clone was counted a few times. The CDR3: CASSLGGRGYEQYF. The CDR3 nucleotides read TGTGCCAGCAGCTTAGGTGGCAGGGGCTACGAGCAGTACTTC. V gene TRBV7-2 combines with J gene TRBJ2-7, with D possibly matching TRBD1 (6 bases). The V and J ends lost 1 base and 3 bases respectively, with 10 bases between them. This CDR3 region has 14 residues. Germline V gene lookup returns CDR1 SGHTA and CDR2 FQGNSA.

The chain links TRBV11-2 to TRBJ1-2; D unresolved. The CDR3 covers 12 residues. V was cut by 5 bases and J by 8 bases, with 12 bases left in between. Germline CDR1 and CDR2: SGHAT and FQNNGV. CDR3 amino acids: CASSMFARGYTF. DNA of the CDR3: TGTGCCAGCAGCATGTTCGCTCGGGGCTACACCTTC.

This chain joins TRBV7-9 and TRBJ2-5, with D unclear. V shed 2 bases and J shed 5 bases, with 6 bases lying between them. The germline V gene encodes CDR1 SEHNR and CDR2 FQNEAQ (reference sequence). This CDR3 has 12 amino acids. The CDR3 loop reads CASSLLTETQYF. CDR3 DNA sequence: TGTGCCAGCAGCTTACTCACGGAGACCCAGTACTTC. Supplemented by reference TRBV7-9 and TRBJ2-5, the full variable domain reads DTGVSQNPRHKITKRGQNVTFRCDPISEHNRLYWYRQTLGQGPEFLTYFQNEAQLEKSRLLSDRFSAERPKGSFSTLEIQRTEQGDSAMYLCASSLLTETQYFGPGTRLLVL.

This clone was detected a few times. The chain carries TRBV5-1 and TRBJ2-7; D possibly matches TRBD1 or TRBD2 (5 bases each). There are 15 residues in the CDR3. Germline CDR1 and CDR2: SGHRS and YFSETQ. Trimming stripped 4 bases from V and 7 bases from J, with 21 bases between. The CDR3 nucleotides read TGCGCCAGCAGCCACGGGACGGCGACTACGAGGGAGCAGTACTTC. It yields the protein CASSHGTATTREQYF.

This chain connects TRBV2 to TRBJ2-2; D is possibly TRBD2 (6 bases). The CDR3 loop spans 13 amino acids. The germline CDR1 and CDR2 sequences are SNHLY and FYNNEI. V lost 6 bases and J lost 6, with 11 bases in between. CDR3 amino acids: CASSPGEAGELFF. CDR3 DNA: TGTGCCAGCAGCCCGGGGGAGGCCGGGGAGCTGTTTTTT.

The chain carries TRBV5-1 and TRBJ2-2; D gene uncertain. Trimming cost V 5 bases and J 0 bases, with 14 bases left between them. Germline V CDR1 and CDR2: SGHRS, YFSETQ. This CDR3 is built from 16 residues. The CDR3 region has the DNA TGCGCCAGCAGACCCATGGGCAGAGCGAACACCGGGGAGCTGTTTTTT. Protein: CASRPMGRANTGELFF.

The chain links TRBV30 to TRBJ2-7; D unclear. V lost 4 bases and J lost 5, with 24 bases in between. The CDR3 contains 16 residues. CDR1 is GTSNPN, CDR2 SVGIG, per germline (reference sequence). The CDR3 bases are TGTGCCTGGACCATGCCTTTGTGGCCCTTACTCAACGAGCAGTACTTC. It is translated as CAWTMPLWPLLNEQYF.

The chain carries TRBV10-2 and TRBJ1-2, with a tentative D call TRBD1 (6 bases). The CDR3 totals 12 residues. Trimming removed 8 bases from V and 5 bases from J, with 12 bases in between. In germline, CDR1 is WSHSY, CDR2 SAAADI. CDR3 sequence (DNA): TGCGCCAGCTCTCCAGGGGAGTATGGCTACACCTTC. It codes for CASSPGEYGYTF.

The CDR3 nucleotides are TGTGCCAGCGCTCGCGCCAAGGGTCGGGCCCAGTACTTC. It encodes CASARAKGRAQYF. The chain uses TRBV7-2 and TRBJ2-5; D is undetermined. V was trimmed by 8 bases and J by 9 bases, leaving 19 bases between them. Per germline, CDR1 SGHTA and CDR2 FQGNSA. The CDR3 is 13 amino acids.

The chain couples TRBV5-1 to TRBJ2-7; 10 positions match TRBD1. Germline lookup yields CDR1 SGHRS and CDR2 YFSETQ. The CDR3 is made up of 15 amino acids. J lost 1 base, V lost 2 bases, and 3 bases had no gene match. The CDR3 sequence: CASSFGGQGSYEQYF. The DNA for the CDR3 is TGCGCCAGCAGCTTTGGGGGACAGGGGTCCTACGAGCAGTACTTC.

This clone was found many times. V and J are TRBV19 and TRBJ2-4, with 11 positions matching TRBD2. CDR3 length equals 19 residues. CDR1 and CDR2 from the germline V gene are LNHDA and SQIVND (reference sequence). Losses at the gene ends were 3 bases for V and 4 bases for J; bases not matched to a gene: 14. The CDR3 is CASSIAAVGLADPKNIQYF. CDR3 in DNA: TGTGCCAGTAGTATTGCTGCGGTGGGACTAGCGGACCCAAAAAACATTCAGTACTTC.

The gene calls are TRBV9 and TRBJ2-3, with 8 bases aligning to TRBD2. The length of the CDR3 is 14 residues. Germline CDR1 and CDR2: SGDLS and YYNGEE. Trimming took 0 bases from V and 10 from J; bases not matched to a gene: 7. In DNA, the CDR3 is TGTGCCAGCAGCGTAGGGGGACTAGTTGGGCCGCAGTATTTT. Amino acids: CASSVGGLVGPQYF.